Presented here are 5 T cell receptor beta chains from one specimen sequenced in a study of shared clonotypes between healthy human individuals. The assay was immunoSEQ multiplex PCR, and TCRdb's table has in-frame clones only and misses some. The table has around 2.1 million clones, more than 90% seen once; the top ten hold roughly 0.13%. The sequencing sample was made of naive CD4+ T cells sorted from blood. Documented subset: CD45RA+ positively selected. The receptors here all came from a man younger than 35 in good health.

The chain couples TRBV7-9 to TRBJ2-4; maybe TRBD1 (5 bases). The CDR3 loop spans 13 amino acids. Germline CDR1 SEHNR, CDR2 FQNEAQ (reference sequence). Trimming removed 3 bases at V and 9 bases at J, with 12 bases between. Here the CDR3 reads CASSFPGYGIQYF. The CDR3, as DNA: TGTGCCAGCAGCTTTCCAGGGTATGGCATTCAGTACTTC.

The rearrangement uses TRBV10-1 and TRBJ2-1; 9 nucleotides match TRBD2. Germline-derived CDR1 and CDR2 are WNHNN and SYGVQD (reference sequence). Losses at the gene ends were 5 bases for V and 1 base for J; bases not matched to a gene: 9. The CDR3 loop spans 17 amino acids. The CDR3: CASSFSGGLNSYNEQFF. The CDR3 DNA reads as TGCGCCAGCAGTTTTAGCGGGGGCCTTAATTCCTACAATGAGCAGTTCTTC.

The chain carries TRBV7-9 and TRBJ1-5; D possibly corresponds to TRBD1 (5 bases). Trimming removed 4 bases at V and 0 bases at J, with 10 bases between. This CDR3 comprises 15 residues. CDR1 and CDR2 (germline): SEHNR, FQNEAQ (reference sequence). The CDR3 spells CASSSGTNSNQPQHF. The CDR3 region has the DNA TGTGCCAGCAGCTCAGGGACCAATAGCAATCAGCCCCAGCATTTT.

The gene calls are TRBV5-6 and TRBJ1-6; D ambiguous. Germline CDR1 SGHDT, CDR2 YYEEEE. V was shortened by 3 bases and J by 7 bases, with 14 bases between the two germline ends. The CDR3 is 15 residues long. CDR3 region: CASSSPGRLNSPLHF. Written as DNA, the CDR3 is TGTGCCAGCAGCTCCCCCGGGCGGTTGAATTCACCCCTCCACTTT.

The J gene is TRBJ2-5, the V gene TRBV11-2, with a possible D match to TRBD1 (5 bases). Trimming left V 6 bases short and J 2 bases short, with 7 bases between. CDR3 length: 12 residues. Germline loops: CDR1 SGHAT, CDR2 FQNNGV. CDR3 sequence (DNA): TGTGCCAGCAGAGGGGATCAAGAGACCCAGTACTTC. It yields the protein CASRGDQETQYF.